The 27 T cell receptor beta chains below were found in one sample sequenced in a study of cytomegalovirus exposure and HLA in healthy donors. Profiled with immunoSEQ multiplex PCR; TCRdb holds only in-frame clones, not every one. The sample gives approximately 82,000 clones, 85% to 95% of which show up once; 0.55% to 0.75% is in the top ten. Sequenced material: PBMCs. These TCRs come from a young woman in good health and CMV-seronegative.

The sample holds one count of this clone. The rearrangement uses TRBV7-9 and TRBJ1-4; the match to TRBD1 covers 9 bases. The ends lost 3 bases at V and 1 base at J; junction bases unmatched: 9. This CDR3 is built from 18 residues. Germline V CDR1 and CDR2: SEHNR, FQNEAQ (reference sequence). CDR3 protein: CASSFDRGRTRTNEKLFF. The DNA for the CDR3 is TGTGCCAGCAGCTTTGACAGGGGGAGAACGAGAACTAATGAAAAACTGTTTTTT.

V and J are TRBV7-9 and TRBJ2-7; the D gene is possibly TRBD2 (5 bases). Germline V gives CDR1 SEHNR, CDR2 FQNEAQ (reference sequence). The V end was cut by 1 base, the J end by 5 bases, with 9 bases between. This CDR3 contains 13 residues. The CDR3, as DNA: TGTGCCAGCAGCTTAGAATTCGGGAACGAGCAGTACTTC. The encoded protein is CASSLEFGNEQYF.

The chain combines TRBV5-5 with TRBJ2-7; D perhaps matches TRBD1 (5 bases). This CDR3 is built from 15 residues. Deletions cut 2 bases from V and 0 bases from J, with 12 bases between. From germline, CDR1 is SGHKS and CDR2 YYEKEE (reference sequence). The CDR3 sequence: CASSFATVTSYEQYF. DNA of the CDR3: TGTGCCAGCAGCTTTGCGACAGTGACCTCCTACGAGCAGTACTTC.

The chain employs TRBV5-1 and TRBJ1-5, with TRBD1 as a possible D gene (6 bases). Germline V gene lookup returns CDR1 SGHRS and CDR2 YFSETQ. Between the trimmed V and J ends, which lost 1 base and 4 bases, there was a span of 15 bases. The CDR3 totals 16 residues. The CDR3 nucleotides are TGCGCCAGCAGCTTGTCTGGGGGCCAGTCTAATCAGCCCCAGCATTTT. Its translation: CASSLSGGQSNQPQHF.

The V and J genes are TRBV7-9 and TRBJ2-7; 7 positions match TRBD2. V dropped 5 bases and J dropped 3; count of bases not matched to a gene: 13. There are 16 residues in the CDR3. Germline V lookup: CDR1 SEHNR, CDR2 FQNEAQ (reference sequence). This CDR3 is CASSTPRSGTNYEQYF. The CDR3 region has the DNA TGTGCCAGCAGCACCCCCCGAAGCGGGACCAACTACGAGCAGTACTTC.

As DNA, the CDR3 is TGTGCCAGCAGCTTTTCCGGCCAGGGGAGAAACACCATATATTTT. Its translation: CASSFSGQGRNTIYF. V usage is TRBV5-4 and J usage is TRBJ1-3, with D possibly TRBD1 on 6 matching bases. Germline V gene sequence: CDR1 SGHNT, CDR2 YYREEE (reference sequence). Trimming removed 2 bases from V and 5 bases from J, with 14 bases in between. The CDR3 has 15 amino acids.

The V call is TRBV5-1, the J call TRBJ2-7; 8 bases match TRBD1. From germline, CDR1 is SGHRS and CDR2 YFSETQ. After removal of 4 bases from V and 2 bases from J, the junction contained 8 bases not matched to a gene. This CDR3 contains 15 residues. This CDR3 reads CASSGRGQVAYEQYF. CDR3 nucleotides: TGCGCCAGCAGCGGGCGGGGACAGGTCGCCTACGAGCAGTACTTC.

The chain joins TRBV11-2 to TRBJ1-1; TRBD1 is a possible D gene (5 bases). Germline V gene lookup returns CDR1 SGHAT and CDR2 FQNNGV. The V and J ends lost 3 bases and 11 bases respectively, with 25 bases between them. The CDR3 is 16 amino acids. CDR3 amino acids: CASSFFGPGRTRGAFF. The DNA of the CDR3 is TGTGCCAGCAGCTTTTTTGGGCCAGGCCGTACCCGGGGGGCTTTCTTT.

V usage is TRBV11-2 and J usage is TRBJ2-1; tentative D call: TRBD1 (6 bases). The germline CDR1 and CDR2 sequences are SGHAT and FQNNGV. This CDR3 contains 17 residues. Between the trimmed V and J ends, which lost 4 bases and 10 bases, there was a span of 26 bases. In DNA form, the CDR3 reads TGTGCCAGCAGCTGGGCTGCCGGGAAGTCGACAGGCGAAGAGCAGTTCTTC. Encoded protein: CASSWAAGKSTGEEQFF. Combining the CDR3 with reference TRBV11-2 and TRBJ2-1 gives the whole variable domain EAGVAQSPRYKIIEKRQSVAFWCNPISGHATLYWYQQILGQGPKLLIQFQNNGVVDDSQLPKDRFSAERLKGVDSTLKIQPAKLEDSAVYLCASSWAAGKSTGEEQFFGPGTRLTVL.

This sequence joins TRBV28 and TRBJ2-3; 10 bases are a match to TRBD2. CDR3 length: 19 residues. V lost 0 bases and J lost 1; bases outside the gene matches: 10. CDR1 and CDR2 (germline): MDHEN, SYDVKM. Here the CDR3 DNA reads TGTGCCAGCAGTTTATGGCCCGATTCCGGACTAGCGGGCACAGATACGCAGTATTTT. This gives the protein CASSLWPDSGLAGTDTQYF.

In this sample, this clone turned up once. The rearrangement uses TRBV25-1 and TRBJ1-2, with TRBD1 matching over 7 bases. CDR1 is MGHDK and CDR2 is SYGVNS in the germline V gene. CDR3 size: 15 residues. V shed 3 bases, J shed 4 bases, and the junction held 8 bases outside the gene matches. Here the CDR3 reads CASSDTGTVIYGYTF. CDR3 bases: TGTGCCAGCAGTGATACCGGGACAGTGATCTATGGCTACACCTTC.

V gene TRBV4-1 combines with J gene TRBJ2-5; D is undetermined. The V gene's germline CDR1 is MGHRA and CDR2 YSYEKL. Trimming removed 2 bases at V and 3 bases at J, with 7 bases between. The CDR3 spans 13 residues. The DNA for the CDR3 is TGCGCCAGCAGCCAACCCTTAGAAGAGACCCAGTACTTC. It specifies CASSQPLEETQYF.

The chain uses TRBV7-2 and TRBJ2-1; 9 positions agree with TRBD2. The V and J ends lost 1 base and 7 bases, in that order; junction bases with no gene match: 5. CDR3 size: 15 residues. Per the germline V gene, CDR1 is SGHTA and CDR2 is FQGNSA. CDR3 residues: CASSLGLAGPNEQFF. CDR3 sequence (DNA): TGTGCCAGCAGCTTAGGGCTAGCGGGGCCAAATGAGCAGTTCTTC.

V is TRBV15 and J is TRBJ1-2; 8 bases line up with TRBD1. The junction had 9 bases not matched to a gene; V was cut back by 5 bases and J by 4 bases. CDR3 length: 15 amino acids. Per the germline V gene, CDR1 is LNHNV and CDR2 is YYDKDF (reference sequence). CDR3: CATSATDRGAYGYTF. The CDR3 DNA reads TGTGCCACCAGCGCTACTGACAGGGGCGCCTATGGCTACACCTTC.

CDR3 in DNA: TGTGCCAGCAGTTTTCGGACAGGGGGCTGGGGATACTTC. Its protein is CASSFRTGGWGYF. The rearrangement uses TRBV28 and TRBJ2-4; 11 positions agree with TRBD1. The germline gives CDR1 MDHEN, CDR2 SYDVKM. The V gene end was trimmed by 3 bases and the J gene end by 16 bases; junction bases not matched to a gene: 8. This CDR3 is built from 13 residues.

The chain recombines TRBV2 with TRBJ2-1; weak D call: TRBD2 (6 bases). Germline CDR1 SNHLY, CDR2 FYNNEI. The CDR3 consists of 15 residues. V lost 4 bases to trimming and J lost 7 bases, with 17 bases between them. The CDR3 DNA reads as TGTGCCAGCAGTGGGCGCGGGGCCACAAAAAATGAGCAGTTCTTC. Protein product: CASSGRGATKNEQFF.

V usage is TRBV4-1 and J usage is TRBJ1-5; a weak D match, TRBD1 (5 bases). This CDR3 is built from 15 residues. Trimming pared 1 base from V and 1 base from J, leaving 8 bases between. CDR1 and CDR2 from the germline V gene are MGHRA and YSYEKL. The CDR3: CASSQAGLSNQPQHF. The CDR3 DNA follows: TGCGCCAGCAGCCAAGCAGGGTTAAGCAATCAGCCCCAGCATTTT.

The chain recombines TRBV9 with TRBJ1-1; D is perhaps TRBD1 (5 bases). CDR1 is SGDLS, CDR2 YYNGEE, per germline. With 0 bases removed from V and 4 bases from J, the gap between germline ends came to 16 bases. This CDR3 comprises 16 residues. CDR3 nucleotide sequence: TGTGCCAGCAGCGTAGGAGGAGGGGCCGGGGGCACTGAAGCTTTCTTT. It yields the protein CASSVGGGAGGTEAFF. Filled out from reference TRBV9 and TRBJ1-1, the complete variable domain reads DSGVTQTPKHLITATGQRVTLRCSPRSGDLSVYWYQQSLDQGLQFLIQYYNGEERAKGNILERFSAQQFPDLHSELNLSSLELGDSALYFCASSVGGGAGGTEAFFGQGTRLTVV.

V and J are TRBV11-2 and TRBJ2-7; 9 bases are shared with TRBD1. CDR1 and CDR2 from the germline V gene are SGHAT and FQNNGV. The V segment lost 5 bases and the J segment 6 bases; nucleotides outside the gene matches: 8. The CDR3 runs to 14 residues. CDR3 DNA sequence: TGTGCCAGCAGCCCCCGAGACAGGGGGGCCGAGCAGTACTTC. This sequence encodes CASSPRDRGAEQYF.

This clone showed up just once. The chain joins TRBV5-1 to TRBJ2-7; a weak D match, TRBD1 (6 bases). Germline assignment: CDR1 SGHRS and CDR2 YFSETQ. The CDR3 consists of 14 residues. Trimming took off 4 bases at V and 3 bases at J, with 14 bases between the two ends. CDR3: CASSPQGRGYEQYF. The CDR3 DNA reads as TGCGCCAGCAGCCCACAGGGAAGAGGCTACGAGCAGTACTTC.

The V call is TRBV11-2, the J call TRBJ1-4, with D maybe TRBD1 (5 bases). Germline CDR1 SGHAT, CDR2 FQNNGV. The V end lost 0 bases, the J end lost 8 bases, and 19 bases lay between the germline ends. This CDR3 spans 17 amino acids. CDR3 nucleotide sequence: TGTGCCAGCAGCTTAGATTCGGGGGGGACCGTGGAGGAAAAACTGTTTTTT. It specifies CASSLDSGGTVEEKLFF.

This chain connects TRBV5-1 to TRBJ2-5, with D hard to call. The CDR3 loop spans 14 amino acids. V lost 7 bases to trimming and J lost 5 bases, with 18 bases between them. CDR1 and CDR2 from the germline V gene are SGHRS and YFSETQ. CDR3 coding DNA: TGCGCCAGCCGAATTGGGCTGTCCCAGGAGACCCAGTACTTC. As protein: CASRIGLSQETQYF.

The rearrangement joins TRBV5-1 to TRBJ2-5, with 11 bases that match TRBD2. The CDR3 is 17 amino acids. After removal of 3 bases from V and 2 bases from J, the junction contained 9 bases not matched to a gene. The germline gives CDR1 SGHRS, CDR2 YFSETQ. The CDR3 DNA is TGCGCCAGCAGCTCCCAGACTAGCGGGGTCTCTCAAGAGACCCAGTACTTC. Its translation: CASSSQTSGVSQETQYF.

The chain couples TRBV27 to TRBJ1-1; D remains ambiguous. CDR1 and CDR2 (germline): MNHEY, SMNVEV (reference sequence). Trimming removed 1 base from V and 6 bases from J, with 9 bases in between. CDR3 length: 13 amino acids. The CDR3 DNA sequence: TGTGCCAGCAGTTTATACAGCTGGGCTGAAGCTTTCTTT. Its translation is CASSLYSWAEAFF.

Here the CDR3 DNA reads TGTGCCAGCAGCCAGGACAGTCTAGCGGGGCACGACAATGAGCAGTTCTTC. This translates into CASSQDSLAGHDNEQFF. The V call is TRBV4-2, the J call TRBJ2-1; 9 nucleotides agree with TRBD2. Germline CDR1 and CDR2: LGHNA and YNFKEQ. The CDR3 spans 17 residues. V dropped 3 bases and J dropped 5; count of bases not matched to a gene: 11.

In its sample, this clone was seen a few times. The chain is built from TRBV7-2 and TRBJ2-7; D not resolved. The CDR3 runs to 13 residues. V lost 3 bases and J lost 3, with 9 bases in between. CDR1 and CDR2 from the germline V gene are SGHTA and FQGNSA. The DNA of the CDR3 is TGTGCCAGCAGCTTTAGCCAGTTCTACGAGCAGTACTTC. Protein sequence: CASSFSQFYEQYF.

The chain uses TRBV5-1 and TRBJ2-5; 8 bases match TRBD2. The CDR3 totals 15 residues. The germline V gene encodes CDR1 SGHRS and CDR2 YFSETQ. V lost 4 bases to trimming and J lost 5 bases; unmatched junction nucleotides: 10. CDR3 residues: CASSGRGGPGETQYF. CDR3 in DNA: TGCGCCAGCAGCGGCCGGGGGGGGCCCGGGGAGACCCAGTACTTC.